This T cell receptor (beta chain) derives from a study of radiotherapy plus CTLA-4 blockade in lung cancer. There are 14 residues in the CDR3. Germline V lookup: CDR1 LGHNA, CDR2 YNFKEQ. V was clipped by 0 bases and J by 4 bases; unmatched bases: 2. In this sample, this clone turned up a few times. The antigen is unknown. Focal radiation and CTLA-4 blockade (ipilimumab) were tested in chemo-refractory metastatic non-small-cell lung cancer patients. Study results and caveats: Radiotherapy was combined with ipilimumab, and tumor-derived TCR clones then expanded in blood. Together with interferon-beta, which increased in serum after radiation, early dynamic changes in blood T cell clones were reportedly the best predictors of response.

Clones were sequenced by immunoSEQ multiplex PCR, and TCRdb holds only the in-frame ones, with some missing. The data show approximately 80,000 clones, 70% to 85% seen once. The rearrangement joins TRBV4-2 to TRBJ1-2; 7 nucleotides line up with TRBD1. The source material was peripheral blood, sampled from a patient treated with radiotherapy plus ipilimumab. This TCR came from a human donor with non-small cell lung cancer whose response to radiotherapy plus ipilimumab could not be evaluated. Here the CDR3 reads CASSQEGTAYGYTF. DNA of the CDR3: TGTGCCAGCAGCCAAGAAGGGACAGCCTATGGCTACACCTTC.